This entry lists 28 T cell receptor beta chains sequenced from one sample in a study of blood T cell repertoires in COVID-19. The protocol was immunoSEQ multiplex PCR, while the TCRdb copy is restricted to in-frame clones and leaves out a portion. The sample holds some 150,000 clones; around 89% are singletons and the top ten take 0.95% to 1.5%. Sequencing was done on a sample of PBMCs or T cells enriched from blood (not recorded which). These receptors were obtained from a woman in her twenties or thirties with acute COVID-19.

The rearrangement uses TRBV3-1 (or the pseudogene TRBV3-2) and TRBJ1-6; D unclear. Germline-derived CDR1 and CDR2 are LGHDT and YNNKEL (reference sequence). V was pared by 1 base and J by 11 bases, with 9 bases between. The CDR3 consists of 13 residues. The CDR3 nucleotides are TGTGCCAGCAGCCAAGGAAACTTTCCACCCCTCCACTTT. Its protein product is CASSQGNFPPLHF.

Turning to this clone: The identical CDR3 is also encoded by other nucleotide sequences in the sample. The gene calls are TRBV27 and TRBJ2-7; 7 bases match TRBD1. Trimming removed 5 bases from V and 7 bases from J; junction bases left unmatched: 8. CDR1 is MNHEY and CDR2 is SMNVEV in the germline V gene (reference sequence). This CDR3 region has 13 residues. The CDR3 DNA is TGTGCCAGCAGTCCAGTACAGGGGTATGAGCAGTACTTC. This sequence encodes CASSPVQGYEQYF.

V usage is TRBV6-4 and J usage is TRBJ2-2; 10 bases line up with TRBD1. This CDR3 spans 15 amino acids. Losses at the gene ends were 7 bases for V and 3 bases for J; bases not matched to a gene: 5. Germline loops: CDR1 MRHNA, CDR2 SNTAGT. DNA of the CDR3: TGTGCCAGCACCCCGACAGGGGGCGACACCGGGGAGCTGTTTTTT. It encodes CASTPTGGDTGELFF.

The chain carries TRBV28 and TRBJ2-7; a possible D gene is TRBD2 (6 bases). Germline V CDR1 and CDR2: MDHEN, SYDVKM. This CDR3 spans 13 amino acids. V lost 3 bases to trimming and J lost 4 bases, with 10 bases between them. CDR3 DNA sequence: TGTGCCAGCAGTTTCGGACTATCTTACGAGCAGTACTTC. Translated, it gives CASSFGLSYEQYF.

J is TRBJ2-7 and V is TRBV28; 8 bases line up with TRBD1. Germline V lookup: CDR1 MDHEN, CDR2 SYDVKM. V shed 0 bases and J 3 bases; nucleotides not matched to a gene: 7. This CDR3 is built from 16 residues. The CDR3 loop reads CASSLWQGALLYEQYF. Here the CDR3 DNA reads TGTGCCAGCAGTTTATGGCAGGGGGCTCTTCTCTACGAGCAGTACTTC. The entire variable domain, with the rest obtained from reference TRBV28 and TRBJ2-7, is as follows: DVKVTQSSRYLVKRTGEKVFLECVQDMDHENMFWYRQDPGLGLRLIYFSYDVKMKEKGDIPEGYSVSREKKERFSLILESASTNQTSMYLCASSLWQGALLYEQYFGPGTRLTVT.

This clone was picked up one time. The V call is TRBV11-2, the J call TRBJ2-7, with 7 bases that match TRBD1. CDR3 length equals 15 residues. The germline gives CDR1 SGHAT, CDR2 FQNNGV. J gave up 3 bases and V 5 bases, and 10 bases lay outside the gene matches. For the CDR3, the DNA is TGTGCCAGCAGCCCGCGGACAGGCACCCTCTACGAGCAGTACTTC. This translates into CASSPRTGTLYEQYF.

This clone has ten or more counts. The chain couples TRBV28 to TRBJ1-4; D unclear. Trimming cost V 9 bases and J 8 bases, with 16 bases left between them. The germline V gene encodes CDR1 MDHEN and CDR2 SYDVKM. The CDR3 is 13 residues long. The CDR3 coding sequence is TGTGCCAGTTTGCCATACATTTCGGAAAAACTGTTTTTT. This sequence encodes CASLPYISEKLFF.

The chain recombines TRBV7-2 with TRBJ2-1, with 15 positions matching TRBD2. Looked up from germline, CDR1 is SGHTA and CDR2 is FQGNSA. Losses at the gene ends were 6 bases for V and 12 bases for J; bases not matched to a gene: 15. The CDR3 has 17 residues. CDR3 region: CASRLTSGTSGRPRQFF. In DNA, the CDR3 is TGTGCCAGCAGGCTTACGTCCGGGACTAGCGGGAGGCCGAGGCAGTTCTTC.

CDR3 loop: CASNPTRLAGWETQYF. The CDR3 DNA is TGTGCCAGCAACCCCACGCGGCTAGCGGGATGGGAGACCCAGTACTTC. The chain is built from TRBV11-3 and TRBJ2-5; 9 positions agree with TRBD2. The CDR3 extends over 16 amino acids. The germline V gene encodes CDR1 SGHNT and CDR2 YENEEA. V was pared by 7 bases and J by 5 bases, with 14 bases of the junction left unmatched.

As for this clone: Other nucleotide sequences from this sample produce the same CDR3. CDR3 residues: CASSWTSGYEQYF. CDR3 in DNA: TGTGCCAGCAGTTGGACTAGCGGCTACGAGCAGTACTTC. The J gene is TRBJ2-7, the V gene TRBV6-5; 10 bases are shared with TRBD2. This CDR3 spans 13 amino acids. Germline V gene data show CDR1 as MNHEY and CDR2 as SVGAGI. The V segment lost 4 bases and the J segment 3 bases; nucleotides outside the gene matches: 0.

CDR3 protein: CASSLGQTPTEAFF. Here the CDR3 DNA reads TGCGCCAGCAGCCTGGGACAAACCCCCACTGAAGCTTTCTTT. The V call is TRBV4-1, the J call TRBJ1-1; tentative D call: TRBD1 (6 bases). V gave up 4 bases and J gave up 4 bases, with 13 bases separating them. CDR1 and CDR2 from the germline V gene are MGHRA and YSYEKL. The CDR3 has 14 residues.

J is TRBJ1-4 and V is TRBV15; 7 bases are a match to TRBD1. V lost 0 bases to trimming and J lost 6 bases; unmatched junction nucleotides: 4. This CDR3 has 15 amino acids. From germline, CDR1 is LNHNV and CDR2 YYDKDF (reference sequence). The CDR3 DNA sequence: TGTGCCACCAGCAGAGAGGAGGGGGCTGATGAAAAACTGTTTTTT. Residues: CATSREEGADEKLFF.

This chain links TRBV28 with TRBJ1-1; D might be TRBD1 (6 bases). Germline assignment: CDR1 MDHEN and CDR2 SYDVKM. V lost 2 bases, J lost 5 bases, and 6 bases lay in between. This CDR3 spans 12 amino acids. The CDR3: CASSLGQTEAFF. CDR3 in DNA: TGTGCCAGCAGTTTAGGACAGACTGAAGCTTTCTTT. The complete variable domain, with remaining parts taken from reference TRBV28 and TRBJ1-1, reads DVKVTQSSRYLVKRTGEKVFLECVQDMDHENMFWYRQDPGLGLRLIYFSYDVKMKEKGDIPEGYSVSREKKERFSLILESASTNQTSMYLCASSLGQTEAFFGQGTRLTVV.

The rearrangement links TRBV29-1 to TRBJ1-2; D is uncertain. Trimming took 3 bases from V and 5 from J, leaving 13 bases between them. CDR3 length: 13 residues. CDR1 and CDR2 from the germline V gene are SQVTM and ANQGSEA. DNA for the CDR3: TGCAGCGTTGAGGGCACAACCGTATATGGCTACACCTTC. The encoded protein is CSVEGTTVYGYTF.

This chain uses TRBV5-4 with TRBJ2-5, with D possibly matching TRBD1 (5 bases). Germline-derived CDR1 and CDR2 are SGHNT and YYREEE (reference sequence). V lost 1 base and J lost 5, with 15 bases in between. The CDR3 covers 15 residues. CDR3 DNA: TGTGCCAGCAGCTTGACAGGTCTATTTTCGGAGACCCAGTACTTC. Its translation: CASSLTGLFSETQYF.

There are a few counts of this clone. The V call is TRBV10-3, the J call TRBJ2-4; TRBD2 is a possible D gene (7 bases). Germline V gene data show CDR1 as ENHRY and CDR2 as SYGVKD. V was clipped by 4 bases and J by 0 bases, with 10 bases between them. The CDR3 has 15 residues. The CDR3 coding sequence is TGTGCCATCAGTGGCGGGGGCATAGCCAAAAACATTCAGTACTTC. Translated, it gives CAISGGGIAKNIQYF.

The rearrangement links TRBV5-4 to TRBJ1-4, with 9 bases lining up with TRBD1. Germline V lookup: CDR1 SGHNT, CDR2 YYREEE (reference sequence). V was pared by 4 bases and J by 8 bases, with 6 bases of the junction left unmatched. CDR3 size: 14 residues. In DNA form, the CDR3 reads TGTGCCAGCAGCGTTACAGGGGGCTGGGAAAAACTGTTTTTT. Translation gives CASSVTGGWEKLFF.

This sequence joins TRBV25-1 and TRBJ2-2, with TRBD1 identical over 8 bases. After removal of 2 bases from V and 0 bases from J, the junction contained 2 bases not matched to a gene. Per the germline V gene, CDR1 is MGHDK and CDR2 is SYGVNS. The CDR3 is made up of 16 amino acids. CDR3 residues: CASSERTGSNTGELFF. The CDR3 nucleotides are TGTGCCAGCAGTGAAAGGACAGGGTCGAACACCGGGGAGCTGTTTTTT.

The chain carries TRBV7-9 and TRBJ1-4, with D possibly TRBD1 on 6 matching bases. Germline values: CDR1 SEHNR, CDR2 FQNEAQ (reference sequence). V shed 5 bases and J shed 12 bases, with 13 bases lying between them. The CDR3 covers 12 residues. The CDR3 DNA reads TGTGCCAGCAGCCTTCGACAGGACGAACTGTTTTTT. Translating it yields CASSLRQDELFF.

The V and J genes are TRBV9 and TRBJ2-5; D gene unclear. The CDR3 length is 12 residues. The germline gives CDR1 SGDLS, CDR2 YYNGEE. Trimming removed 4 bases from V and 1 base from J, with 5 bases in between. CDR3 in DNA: TGTGCCAGCAGCCGACTCCAAGAGACCCAGTACTTC. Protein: CASSRLQETQYF.

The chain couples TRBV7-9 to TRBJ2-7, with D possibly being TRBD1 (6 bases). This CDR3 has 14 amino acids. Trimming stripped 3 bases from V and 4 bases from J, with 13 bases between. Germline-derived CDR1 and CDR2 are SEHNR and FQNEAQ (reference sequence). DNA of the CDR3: TGTGCCAGCAGCTTCAGGGGTTCCGTTTACGAGCAGTACTTC. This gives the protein CASSFRGSVYEQYF.

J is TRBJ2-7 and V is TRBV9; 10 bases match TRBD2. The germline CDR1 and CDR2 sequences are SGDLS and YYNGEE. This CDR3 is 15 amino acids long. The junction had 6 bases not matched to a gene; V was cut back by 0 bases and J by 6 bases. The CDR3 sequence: CASSVDPSGRSEQYF. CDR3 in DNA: TGTGCCAGCAGCGTAGATCCTAGCGGGAGATCCGAGCAGTACTTC.

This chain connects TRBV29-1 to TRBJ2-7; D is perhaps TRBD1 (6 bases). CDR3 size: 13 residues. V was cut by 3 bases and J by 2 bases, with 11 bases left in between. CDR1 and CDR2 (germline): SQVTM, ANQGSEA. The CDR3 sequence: CSVDSGDPYEQYF. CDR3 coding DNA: TGCAGCGTTGACTCAGGGGACCCCTACGAGCAGTACTTC.

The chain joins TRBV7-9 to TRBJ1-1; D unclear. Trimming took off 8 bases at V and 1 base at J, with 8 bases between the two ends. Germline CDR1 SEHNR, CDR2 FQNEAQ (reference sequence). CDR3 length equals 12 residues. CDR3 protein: CASGEGNTEAFF. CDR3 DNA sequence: TGTGCCAGCGGTGAGGGGAACACTGAAGCTTTCTTT.

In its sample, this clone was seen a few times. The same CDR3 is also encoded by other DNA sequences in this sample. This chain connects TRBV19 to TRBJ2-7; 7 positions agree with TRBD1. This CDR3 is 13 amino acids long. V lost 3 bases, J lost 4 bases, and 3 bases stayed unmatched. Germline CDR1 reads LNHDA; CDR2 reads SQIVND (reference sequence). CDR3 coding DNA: TGTGCCAGTAGTATCGGGACAGATTACGAGCAGTACTTC. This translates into CASSIGTDYEQYF.

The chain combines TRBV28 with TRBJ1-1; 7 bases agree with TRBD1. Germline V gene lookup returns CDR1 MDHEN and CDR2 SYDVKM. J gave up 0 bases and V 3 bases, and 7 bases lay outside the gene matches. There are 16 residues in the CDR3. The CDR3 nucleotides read TGTGCCAGCAGTTTTCGGACAGGAGCCATGAACACTGAAGCTTTCTTT. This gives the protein CASSFRTGAMNTEAFF.

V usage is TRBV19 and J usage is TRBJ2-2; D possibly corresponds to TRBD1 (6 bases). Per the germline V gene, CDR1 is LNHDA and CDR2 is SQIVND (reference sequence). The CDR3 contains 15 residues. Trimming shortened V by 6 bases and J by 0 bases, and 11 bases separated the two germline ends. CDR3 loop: CASSGTSANTGELFF. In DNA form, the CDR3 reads TGTGCCAGTAGCGGGACAAGCGCGAACACCGGGGAGCTGTTTTTT.

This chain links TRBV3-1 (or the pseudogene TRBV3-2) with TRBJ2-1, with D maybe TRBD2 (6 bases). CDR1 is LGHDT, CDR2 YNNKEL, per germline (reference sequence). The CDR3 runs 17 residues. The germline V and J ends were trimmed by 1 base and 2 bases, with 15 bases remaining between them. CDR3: CASSQVAGGVTYNEQFF. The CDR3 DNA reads TGTGCCAGCAGCCAAGTAGCCGGAGGGGTGACCTACAATGAGCAGTTCTTC.